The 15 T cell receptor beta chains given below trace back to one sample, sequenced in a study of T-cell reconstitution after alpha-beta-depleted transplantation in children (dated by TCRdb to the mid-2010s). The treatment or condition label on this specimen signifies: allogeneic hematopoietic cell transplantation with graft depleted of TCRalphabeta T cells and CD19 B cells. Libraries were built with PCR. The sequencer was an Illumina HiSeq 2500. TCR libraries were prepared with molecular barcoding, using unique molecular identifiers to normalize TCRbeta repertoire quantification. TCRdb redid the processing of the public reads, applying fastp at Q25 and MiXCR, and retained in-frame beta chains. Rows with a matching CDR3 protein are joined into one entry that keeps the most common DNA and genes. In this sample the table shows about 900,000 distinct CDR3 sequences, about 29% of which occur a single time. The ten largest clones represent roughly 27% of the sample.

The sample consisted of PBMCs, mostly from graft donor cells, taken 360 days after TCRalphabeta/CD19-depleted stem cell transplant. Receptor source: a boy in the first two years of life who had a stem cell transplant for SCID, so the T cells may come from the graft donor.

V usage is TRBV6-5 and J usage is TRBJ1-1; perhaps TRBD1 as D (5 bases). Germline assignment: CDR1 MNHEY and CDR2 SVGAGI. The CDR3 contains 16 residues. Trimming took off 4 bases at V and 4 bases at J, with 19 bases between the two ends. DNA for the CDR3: TGTGCCAGCAGTTTTGGGCCCGGGGGGAGGACCACTGAAGCTTTCTTT. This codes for CASSFGPGGRTTEAFF.

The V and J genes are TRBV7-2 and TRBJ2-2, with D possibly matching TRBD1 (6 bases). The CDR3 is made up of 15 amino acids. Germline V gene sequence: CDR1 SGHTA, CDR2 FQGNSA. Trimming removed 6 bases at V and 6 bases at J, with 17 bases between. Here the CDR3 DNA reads TGTGCCAGCAGGAAAACAGGGTTTGTAGCCGGGGAGCTGTTTTTT. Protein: CASRKTGFVAGELFF. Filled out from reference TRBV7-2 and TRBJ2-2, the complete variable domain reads GAGVSQSPSNKVTEKGKDVELRCDPISGHTALYWYRQSLGQGLEFLIYFQGNSAPDKSGLPSDRFSAERTGGSVSTLTIQRTQQEDSAVYLCASRKTGFVAGELFFGEGSRLTVL.

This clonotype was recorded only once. The CDR3: CASSQSRVNEQFF. CDR3 sequence (DNA): TGTGCCAGCAGCCAGTCCAGGGTCAATGAGCAGTTCTTC. The J gene is TRBJ2-1, the V gene TRBV14, with D perhaps TRBD1 (5 bases). CDR1 and CDR2 from the germline V gene are SGHDN and FVKESK. V was cut by 3 bases and J by 6 bases, with 9 bases left in between. The CDR3 length is 13 residues.

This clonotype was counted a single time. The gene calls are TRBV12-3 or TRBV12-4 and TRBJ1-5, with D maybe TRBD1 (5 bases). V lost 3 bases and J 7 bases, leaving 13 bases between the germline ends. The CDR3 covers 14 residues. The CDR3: CASSFGRGMQPQHF. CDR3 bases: TGTGCCAGCAGTTTCGGGCGGGGGATGCAGCCCCAGCATTTT.

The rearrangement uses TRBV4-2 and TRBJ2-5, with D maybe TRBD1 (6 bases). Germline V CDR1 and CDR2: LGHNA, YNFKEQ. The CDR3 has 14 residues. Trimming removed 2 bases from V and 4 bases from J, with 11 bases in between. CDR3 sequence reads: CASSQKIGGETQYF. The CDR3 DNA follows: TGTGCCAGCAGCCAAAAAATAGGGGGAGAGACCCAGTACTTC.

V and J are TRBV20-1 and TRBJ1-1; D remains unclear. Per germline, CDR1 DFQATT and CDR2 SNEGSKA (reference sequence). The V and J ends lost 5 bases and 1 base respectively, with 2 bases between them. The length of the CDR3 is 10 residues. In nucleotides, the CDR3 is TGCAGTGCTGAGAACACTGAAGCTTTCTTT. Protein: CSAENTEAFF.

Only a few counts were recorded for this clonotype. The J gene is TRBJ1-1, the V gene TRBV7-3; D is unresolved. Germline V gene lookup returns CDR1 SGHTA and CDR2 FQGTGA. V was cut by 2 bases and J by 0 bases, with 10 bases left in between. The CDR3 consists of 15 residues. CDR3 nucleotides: TGTGCCAGCAGCTTACTGGGCATTTTGAACACTGAAGCTTTCTTT. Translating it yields CASSLLGILNTEAFF. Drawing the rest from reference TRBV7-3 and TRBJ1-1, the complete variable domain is GAGVSQTPSNKVTEKGKYVELRCDPISGHTALYWYRQSLGQGPEFLIYFQGTGAADDSGLPNDRFFAVRPEGSVSTLKIQRTERGDSAVYLCASSLLGILNTEAFFGQGTRLTVV.

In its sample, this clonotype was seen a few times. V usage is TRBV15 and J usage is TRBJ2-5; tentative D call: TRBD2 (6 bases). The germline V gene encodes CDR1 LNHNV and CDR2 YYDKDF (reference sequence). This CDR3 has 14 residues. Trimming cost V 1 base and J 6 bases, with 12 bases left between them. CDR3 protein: CATSRGDSFKTQYF. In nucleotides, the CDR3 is TGTGCCACCAGCAGAGGGGACTCCTTTAAGACCCAGTACTTC.

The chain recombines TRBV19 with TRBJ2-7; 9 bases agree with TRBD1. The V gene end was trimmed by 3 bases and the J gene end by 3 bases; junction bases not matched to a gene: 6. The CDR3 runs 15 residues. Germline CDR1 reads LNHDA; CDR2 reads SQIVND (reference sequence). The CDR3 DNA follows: TGTGCCAGTAGTATCCGACCGGGACAGGGCTACGAGCAGTACTTC. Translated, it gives CASSIRPGQGYEQYF.

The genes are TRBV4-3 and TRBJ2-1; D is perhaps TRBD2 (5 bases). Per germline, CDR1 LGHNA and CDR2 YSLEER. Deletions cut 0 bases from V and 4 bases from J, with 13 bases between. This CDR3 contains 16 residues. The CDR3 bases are TGCGCCAGCAGCCAAGATTTCAGCGGAGATTACAATGAGCAGTTCTTC. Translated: CASSQDFSGDYNEQFF.

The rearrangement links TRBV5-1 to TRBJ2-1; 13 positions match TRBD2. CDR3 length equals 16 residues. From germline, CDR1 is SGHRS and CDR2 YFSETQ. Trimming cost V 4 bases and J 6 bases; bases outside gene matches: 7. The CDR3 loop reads CASSTTSGGALNEQFF. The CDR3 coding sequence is TGCGCCAGCAGCACAACTAGCGGGGGGGCCCTCAATGAGCAGTTCTTC.

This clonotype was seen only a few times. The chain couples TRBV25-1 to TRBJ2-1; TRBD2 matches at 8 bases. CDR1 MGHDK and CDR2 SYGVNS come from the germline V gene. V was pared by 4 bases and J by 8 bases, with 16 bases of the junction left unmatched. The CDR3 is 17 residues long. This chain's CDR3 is CASSGKGTRTIFDEQFF. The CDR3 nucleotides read TGTGCCAGCAGTGGCAAAGGGACTAGGACAATTTTTGATGAGCAGTTCTTC. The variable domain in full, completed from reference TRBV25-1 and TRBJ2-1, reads EADIYQTPRYLVIGTGKKITLECSQTMGHDKMYWYQQDPGMELHLIHYSYGVNSTEKGDLSSESTVSRIRTEHFPLTLESARPSHTSQYLCASSGKGTRTIFDEQFFGPGTRLTVL.

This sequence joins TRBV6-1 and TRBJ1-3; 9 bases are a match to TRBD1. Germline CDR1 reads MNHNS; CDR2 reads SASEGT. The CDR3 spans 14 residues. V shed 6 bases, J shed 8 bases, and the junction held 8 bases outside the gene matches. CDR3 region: CASRKGTGSDTIYF. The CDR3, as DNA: TGTGCCAGCAGGAAAGGGACAGGGTCGGACACCATATATTTT.

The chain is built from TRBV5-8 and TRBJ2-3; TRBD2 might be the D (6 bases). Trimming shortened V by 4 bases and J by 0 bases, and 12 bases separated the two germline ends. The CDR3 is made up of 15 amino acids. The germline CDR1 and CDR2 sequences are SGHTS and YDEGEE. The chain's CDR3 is CASSAGRYSTDTQYF. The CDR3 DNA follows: TGTGCCAGCAGCGCGGGACGATATAGCACAGATACGCAGTATTTT.

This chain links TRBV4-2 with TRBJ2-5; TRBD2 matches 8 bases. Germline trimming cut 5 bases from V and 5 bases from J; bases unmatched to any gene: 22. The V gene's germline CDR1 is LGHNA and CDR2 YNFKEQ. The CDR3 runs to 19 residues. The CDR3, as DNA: TGTGCCAGCAGCAACGGAGAGGGATCGGCTAGCGGGTTGTGGGAGACCCAGTACTTC. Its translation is CASSNGEGSASGLWETQYF.